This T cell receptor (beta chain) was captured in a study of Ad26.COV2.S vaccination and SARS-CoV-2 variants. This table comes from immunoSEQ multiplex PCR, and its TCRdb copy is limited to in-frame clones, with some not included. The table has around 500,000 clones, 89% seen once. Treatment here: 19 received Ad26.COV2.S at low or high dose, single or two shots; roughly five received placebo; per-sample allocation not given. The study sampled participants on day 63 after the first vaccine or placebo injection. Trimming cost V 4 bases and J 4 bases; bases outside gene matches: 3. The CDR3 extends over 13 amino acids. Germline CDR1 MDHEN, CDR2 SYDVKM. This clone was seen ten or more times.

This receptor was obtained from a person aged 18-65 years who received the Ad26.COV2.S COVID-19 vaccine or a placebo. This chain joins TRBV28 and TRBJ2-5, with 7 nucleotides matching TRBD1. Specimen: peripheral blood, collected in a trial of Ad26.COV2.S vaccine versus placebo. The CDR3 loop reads CASSSTGLETQYF. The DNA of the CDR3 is TGTGCCAGCAGTTCGACAGGGCTAGAGACCCAGTACTTC. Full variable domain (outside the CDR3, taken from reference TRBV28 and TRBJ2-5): DVKVTQSSRYLVKRTGEKVFLECVQDMDHENMFWYRQDPGLGLRLIYFSYDVKMKEKGDIPEGYSVSREKKERFSLILESASTNQTSMYLCASSSTGLETQYFGPGTRLLVL.